The next 20 T cell receptor beta chains were all read from a single sample in a study of cytomegalovirus exposure and HLA in healthy donors. A multiplex PCR was run with 60 Vbeta primers and 13 Jbeta primers. Using immunoSEQ multiplex PCR, the repertoire was profiled, and TCRdb retains in-frame clones only, with some absent. The table lists about 160,000 clones, 77% of them singletons, with approximately 1.5% in the top ten. Specimen: PBMCs. All receptors derive from a woman in her 30s in good health and CMV-seronegative.

The chain uses TRBV9 and TRBJ2-1, with D perhaps matching TRBD1 (6 bases). The CDR3 contains 17 residues. Trimming left V 1 base short and J 0 bases short, with 14 bases between. Germline V lookup: CDR1 SGDLS, CDR2 YYNGEE. CDR3 sequence (DNA): TGTGCCAGCAGCGTATCAGGGGTTTCGAGCTCCTACAATGAGCAGTTCTTC. It codes for CASSVSGVSSSYNEQFF.

The chain couples TRBV5-1 to TRBJ1-1; D possibly corresponds to TRBD1 (5 bases). Per the germline V gene, CDR1 is SGHRS and CDR2 is YFSETQ. V lost 1 base and J lost 5, with 12 bases in between. This CDR3 comprises 14 residues. The CDR3 bases are TGCGCCAGCAGCTTGAGGGGATGGATAACTGAAGCTTTCTTT. Its translation is CASSLRGWITEAFF.

This chain uses TRBV30 with TRBJ1-4; D gene ambiguous. V lost 3 bases and J 4 bases, leaving 9 bases between the germline ends. This CDR3 comprises 13 residues. Looked up from germline, CDR1 is GTSNPN and CDR2 is SVGIG (reference sequence). The CDR3 coding sequence is TGTGCCTGGAGCGGACTGAGTAATGAAAAACTGTTTTTT. Its protein product is CAWSGLSNEKLFF.

This clone was counted once. The V gene is TRBV6-5, the J gene TRBJ2-7, with TRBD2 matching 8 bases. This CDR3 has 15 residues. J was trimmed by 2 bases and V by 4 bases; bases with no gene match: 7. Per germline, CDR1 MNHEY and CDR2 SVGAGI. The CDR3 sequence is CASSSGTSDAYEQYF. CDR3 nucleotide sequence: TGTGCCAGCAGTTCCGGGACTAGTGATGCCTACGAGCAGTACTTC.

The rearrangement joins TRBV28 to TRBJ2-2, with 7 bases identical to TRBD1. Germline trimming cut 8 bases from V and 2 bases from J; bases unmatched to any gene: 8. The CDR3 consists of 15 residues. Germline V lookup: CDR1 MDHEN, CDR2 SYDVKM. The CDR3 nucleotides are TGTGCCAGCGGGGTAGGGACAGTCAACACCGGGGAGCTGTTTTTT. Encoded protein: CASGVGTVNTGELFF.

This rearrangement joins TRBV27 to TRBJ1-6; 9 positions match TRBD1. Germline loops: CDR1 MNHEY, CDR2 SMNVEV (reference sequence). The CDR3 totals 14 residues. V shed 4 bases, J shed 10 bases, and the junction held 5 bases outside the gene matches. The CDR3 here is CASSSGTGLSPLHF. The DNA for the CDR3 is TGTGCCAGCAGTTCCGGGACAGGGCTATCACCCCTCCACTTT.

This clone was seen a few times. The V and J genes are TRBV5-4 and TRBJ2-7, with 7 positions matching TRBD2. J was trimmed by 2 bases and V by 0 bases; bases with no gene match: 2. Germline V gene sequence: CDR1 SGHNT, CDR2 YYREEE (reference sequence). The CDR3 spans 14 residues. CDR3 amino acids: CASSLEAGTYEQYF. The CDR3 DNA reads TGTGCCAGCAGCTTGGAAGCGGGGACCTACGAGCAGTACTTC.

This sequence joins TRBV5-4 and TRBJ2-2; tentative D call: TRBD1 (5 bases). The CDR3 spans 15 residues. Between the trimmed V and J ends, which lost 5 bases and 3 bases, there was a span of 14 bases. Germline CDR1 is SGHNT and CDR2 is YYREEE (reference sequence). The CDR3 DNA reads as TGTGCCAGCAGTGTAGACAGCCAATACACCGGGGAGCTGTTTTTT. Its translation is CASSVDSQYTGELFF.

The J gene is TRBJ1-6, the V gene TRBV28; 7 bases are shared with TRBD1. This CDR3 is built from 15 residues. J gave up 7 bases and V 8 bases, and 11 bases lay outside the gene matches. Germline values: CDR1 MDHEN, CDR2 SYDVKM. The DNA for the CDR3 is TGTGCCAGCCTCAGTTTTGAACAGGGGAATTCACCCCTCCACTTT. Its translation is CASLSFEQGNSPLHF.

The chain couples TRBV6-5 to TRBJ2-7; 7 nucleotides line up with TRBD1. The V segment lost 0 bases and the J segment 0 bases; nucleotides outside the gene matches: 5. From germline, CDR1 is MNHEY and CDR2 SVGAGI. The CDR3 has 16 residues. CDR3: CASSYSTGTVSYEQYF. The CDR3 bases are TGTGCCAGCAGTTACTCGACCGGGACAGTCTCCTACGAGCAGTACTTC.

The chain is built from TRBV7-9 and TRBJ2-3, with 8 bases aligning to TRBD1. Germline V gene lookup returns CDR1 SEHNR and CDR2 FQNEAQ (reference sequence). The CDR3 is 15 residues long. J was trimmed by 2 bases and V by 5 bases; bases with no gene match: 6. Here the CDR3 reads CASSTRQGSTDTQYF. In nucleotides, the CDR3 is TGTGCCAGCAGCACCCGACAGGGGTCCACAGATACGCAGTATTTT.

This chain links TRBV28 with TRBJ1-3, with D perhaps matching TRBD1 (6 bases). Germline-derived CDR1 and CDR2 are MDHEN and SYDVKM. Trimming took off 5 bases at V and 4 bases at J, with 9 bases between the two ends. The CDR3 is made up of 13 amino acids. The CDR3 protein is CASSDDRGNTIYF. The CDR3 nucleotides are TGTGCCAGCAGTGATGACAGGGGAAACACCATATATTTT.

The chain carries TRBV2 and TRBJ2-2, with a weak D call TRBD2 (6 bases). CDR1 and CDR2 from the germline V gene are SNHLY and FYNNEI. V lost 8 bases, J lost 5 bases, and 18 bases lay in between. The CDR3 runs 15 residues. The CDR3 here is CASLSLEGKTGELFF. Here the CDR3 DNA reads TGTGCCAGCCTAAGTTTGGAGGGGAAGACCGGGGAGCTGTTTTTT.

The J gene is TRBJ1-5, the V gene TRBV5-4; D unclear. The CDR3 runs to 17 residues. V lost 0 bases and J lost 5, with 18 bases in between. CDR1 SGHNT and CDR2 YYREEE come from the germline V gene (reference sequence). The CDR3 DNA reads TGTGCCAGCAGCTTGGCCGGGGTTCGGGAACCGGATCAGCCCCAGCATTTT. It encodes CASSLAGVREPDQPQHF.

The V gene is TRBV28, the J gene TRBJ1-5; D is possibly TRBD1 (6 bases). Germline V gene lookup returns CDR1 MDHEN and CDR2 SYDVKM. V was shortened by 8 bases and J by 7 bases, with 9 bases between the two germline ends. The length of the CDR3 is 11 residues. The CDR3 nucleotides read TGTGCCAGCGGGAGGGGGCAGCCCCAGCATTTT. Translating it yields CASGRGQPQHF.

J is TRBJ2-5 and V is TRBV9; D perhaps matches TRBD1 (6 bases). Trimming shortened V by 7 bases and J by 4 bases, and 17 bases separated the two germline ends. Germline V gene sequence: CDR1 SGDLS, CDR2 YYNGEE. This CDR3 has 14 amino acids. The CDR3, as DNA: TGTGCCAGCGGGGGACACCGCCCATCAGAGACCCAGTACTTC. It is translated as CASGGHRPSETQYF.

The chain couples TRBV5-1 to TRBJ1-3, with 7 bases identical to TRBD1. There are 14 residues in the CDR3. CDR1 and CDR2 (germline): SGHRS, YFSETQ. V shed 0 bases and J 5 bases; nucleotides not matched to a gene: 2. The CDR3 spells CASSLEGQRNTIYF. The CDR3 nucleotides are TGCGCCAGCAGCTTGGAGGGACAGAGAAACACCATATATTTT.

This chain joins TRBV5-4 and TRBJ1-2; 8 bases map to TRBD1. This CDR3 is 16 amino acids long. Germline V lookup: CDR1 SGHNT, CDR2 YYREEE (reference sequence). Trimming took 0 bases from V and 8 from J; bases not matched to a gene: 12. This CDR3 reads CASSLGGGQGLEGYTF. In DNA, the CDR3 is TGTGCCAGCAGCTTGGGAGGAGGACAGGGATTGGAGGGCTACACCTTC.

V usage is TRBV28 and J usage is TRBJ2-5; no clear D. Trimming shortened V by 3 bases and J by 7 bases, and 12 bases separated the two germline ends. This CDR3 region has 13 residues. Germline-derived CDR1 and CDR2 are MDHEN and SYDVKM. The CDR3 loop is CASSFVSSWTQYF. The CDR3 DNA follows: TGTGCCAGCAGTTTCGTGAGTTCGTGGACCCAGTACTTC. The full variable domain, with the rest looked up from reference TRBV28 and TRBJ2-5, is DVKVTQSSRYLVKRTGEKVFLECVQDMDHENMFWYRQDPGLGLRLIYFSYDVKMKEKGDIPEGYSVSREKKERFSLILESASTNQTSMYLCASSFVSSWTQYFGPGTRLLVL.

Only a few counts were recorded for this clone. The gene calls are TRBV18 and TRBJ1-6, with 11 bases matching TRBD1. Trimming removed 6 bases from V and 5 bases from J; junction bases left unmatched: 21. The CDR3 has 21 amino acids. From germline, CDR1 is KGHSH and CDR2 LQKENI. CDR3 amino acids: CASSLLPRGQGAIVDNSPLHF. As DNA, the CDR3 is TGTGCCAGCTCCCTCTTACCGCGCGGACAGGGGGCCATCGTCGATAATTCACCCCTCCACTTT. Drawing the rest from reference TRBV18 and TRBJ1-6, the complete variable domain is NAGVMQNPRHLVRRRGQEARLRCSPMKGHSHVYWYRQLPEEGLKFMVYLQKENIIDESGMPKERFSAEFPKEGPSILRIQQVVRGDSAAYFCASSLLPRGQGAIVDNSPLHFGNGTRLTVT.